Listed below are T cell receptor beta chains from one sample, sequenced in a study of cytomegalovirus exposure and HLA in healthy donors. Profiled with immunoSEQ multiplex PCR; TCRdb holds only in-frame clones, not every one. The repertoire holds 150,000 or so clones, with approximately 78% as singletons. Specimen: PBMCs. The receptors come from a woman between 18 and 29 years old in good health and CMV-seronegative. The CDR3 runs from the conserved cysteine through the conserved F or W. A D gene is named only where the DNA matches it firmly. The size entry is marked missing in some rows and otherwise reads once, few, many or a size class.

NA	TRBD1	TRBV28	TRBJ1-4	CASSFQGAAEKLFF	TGTGCCAGCAGTTTTCAGGGGGCAGCCGAAAAACTGTTTTTT
NA	NA	TRBV29-1	TRBJ2-1	CSVGDIEQFF	TGCAGCGTGGGCGACATTGAGCAGTTCTTC
NA	TRBD1	TRBV28	TRBJ2-7	CASSAAGQGYEQYF	TGTGCCAGCAGTGCCGCGGGACAGGGCTACGAGCAGTACTTC
once	TRBD1	TRBV28	TRBJ2-2	CASNGQGGAGELFF	TGTGCCAGCAATGGACAGGGTGGGGCCGGGGAGCTGTTTTTT
NA	TRBD1	TRBV19	TRBJ2-5	CASTDRGSPRRQYF	TGTGCCAGTACGGACAGGGGCTCCCCGCGACGCCAGTACTTC
once	TRBD2	TRBV7-3	TRBJ2-3	CASSLLAGSSTDTQYF	TGTGCCAGCAGCTTACTAGCGGGATCTAGCACAGATACGCAGTATTTT
once	NA	TRBV18	TRBJ2-5	CASSPLDSIPQETQYF	TGTGCCAGCTCACCCTTGGACTCGATCCCCCAAGAGACCCAGTACTTC
NA	NA	TRBV19	TRBJ2-1	CASSTLDKKLEYNEQFF	TGTGCCAGTAGTACCCTGGACAAAAAGCTAGAGTACAATGAGCAGTTCTTC
once	NA	TRBV19	TRBJ2-1	CASTRRRDGEQFF	TGTGCCAGTACCCGGAGGCGGGATGGTGAGCAGTTCTTC
NA	TRBD1	TRBV7-6	TRBJ1-6	CASSLGSRGADNSPLHF	TGTGCCAGCAGCTTAGGATCCAGGGGGGCGGATAATTCACCCCTCCACTTT
NA	TRBD1	TRBV7-9	TRBJ1-2	CASNLSGGASGGYTF	TGTGCCAGCAATCTATCAGGGGGAGCTTCGGGCGGCTACACCTTC
NA	NA	TRBV6-1	TRBJ2-7	CASQLLPGSYEQYF	TGTGCCAGCCAACTATTACCCGGCTCCTACGAGCAGTACTTC
NA	TRBD2	TRBV29-1	TRBJ2-1	CSVEGTSWNEQFF	TGCAGCGTTGAAGGGACTAGTTGGAATGAGCAGTTCTTC
NA	TRBD1	TRBV7-8	TRBJ1-2	CASSQSPTIRGDYGYTF	TGTGCCAGCAGCCAGTCACCCACCATCAGGGGGGACTATGGCTACACCTTC
NA	NA	TRBV4-2	TRBJ2-5	CASSQGEDNRGETQYF	TGTGCCAGCAGCCAAGGGGAGGACAACCGGGGAGAGACCCAGTACTTC
NA	TRBD1	TRBV5-1	TRBJ1-1	CASSLELRDRAGAEAFF	TGCGCCAGCAGCTTGGAACTGAGGGACAGGGCAGGTGCTGAAGCTTTCTTT
NA	TRBD2	TRBV27	TRBJ2-7	CATNHKRESLYEQYF	TGTGCCACCAATCATAAGCGGGAGAGTCTCTACGAGCAGTACTTC
NA	NA	TRBV7-9	TRBJ2-1	CASSSTIAGSSYNEQFF	TGTGCCAGCAGCTCAACAATAGCTGGGAGCTCCTACAATGAGCAGTTCTTC
NA	NA	TRBV5-1	TRBJ2-1	CASMTPPSTEQFF	TGCGCCAGCATGACTCCTCCCTCGACTGAGCAGTTCTTC
NA	NA	TRBV19	TRBJ1-2	CASDGQLYGYTF	TGTGCCAGCGACGGACAGCTCTATGGCTACACCTTC
once	TRBD1	TRBV7-9	TRBJ2-3	CASKKTRQGRVTDTQYF	TGTGCCAGCAAAAAAACCCGACAGGGAAGGGTCACAGATACGCAGTATTTT
NA	NA	TRBV6-4	TRBJ1-5	CASSFSTGSQHF	TGTGCCAGCAGTTTCTCGACGGGGTCTCAGCATTTT
NA	NA	TRBV2	TRBJ2-5	CASSVRQETQYF	TGTGCCAGCAGTGTGCGACAAGAGACCCAGTACTTC
NA	TRBD1	TRBV7-9	TRBJ2-1	CASSLARQGGRNEQFF	TGTGCCAGCAGCTTAGCCCGACAGGGTGGTAGGAATGAGCAGTTCTTC
few	TRBD1	TRBV28	TRBJ1-2	CAITPGGLIYGYTF	TGTGCCATTACCCCAGGGGGCCTAATCTATGGCTACACCTTC
NA	TRBD2	TRBV12-5	TRBJ2-1	CASGLPPRLAGPKDVGEQFF	TGTGCTAGTGGTTTGCCCCCTCGGCTAGCGGGCCCGAAGGATGTCGGTGAGCAGTTCTTC
NA	NA	TRBV19	TRBJ2-7	CASSMQGTAYEQYF	TGTGCCAGTAGTATGCAGGGTACTGCCTACGAGCAGTACTTC
NA	TRBD1	TRBV7-9	TRBJ2-5	CASSLNRDSQTQYF	TGTGCCAGCAGCTTAAATCGGGACAGCCAGACCCAGTACTTC
NA	NA	TRBV5-1	TRBJ2-7	CASSLDGVTYEQYF	TGCGCCAGCAGCTTGGACGGAGTCACCTACGAGCAGTACTTC
NA	TRBD1	TRBV2	TRBJ1-6	CASSEIGTGNAPYTYNSPLHF	TGTGCCAGCAGTGAAATAGGGACAGGGAACGCTCCATATACATATAATTCACCCCTCCACTTT
once	NA	TRBV19	TRBJ1-1	CVSSIDSRGNTEAFF	TGTGTCAGTAGTATAGACAGTAGGGGGAACACTGAAGCTTTCTTT
NA	NA	TRBV29-1	TRBJ2-1	CSVEVSGNEQFF	TGCAGCGTTGAAGTGTCGGGGAATGAGCAGTTCTTC
NA	NA	TRBV18	TRBJ2-2	CASSQDEDRGRGELFF	TGTGCCAGCTCACAGGACGAAGATAGGGGTCGCGGGGAGCTGTTTTTT
NA	TRBD1	TRBV28	TRBJ1-2	CASSPPTGVNYGYTF	TGTGCCAGCAGCCCTCCCACAGGGGTTAACTATGGCTACACCTTC
NA	TRBD1	TRBV15	TRBJ2-7	CATSRDLGTVYEQYF	TGTGCCACCAGCAGAGATCTGGGGACAGTATACGAGCAGTACTTC
NA	TRBD1	TRBV5-4	TRBJ1-2	CASSPIQGLRGGYTF	TGTGCCAGCAGCCCGATACAGGGGTTGAGGGGAGGCTACACCTTC
NA	TRBD1	TRBV2	TRBJ2-7	CASSPWDRSTIEQYF	TGTGCCAGCAGCCCATGGGACAGATCTACTATCGAGCAGTACTTC
NA	NA	TRBV7-2	TRBJ2-1	CASSLSGRNEQFF	TGTGCCAGCAGCTTATCAGGGAGGAATGAGCAGTTCTTC
NA	NA	TRBV18	TRBJ2-3	CASSLLDTQYF	TGTGCCAGCTCACTACTAGATACGCAGTATTTT
NA	NA	TRBV28	TRBJ1-1	CASSLSYRDTEAFF	TGTGCCAGCAGTTTATCTTACAGGGACACTGAAGCTTTCTTT
NA	NA	TRBV7-6	TRBJ2-7	CASSLYGGGTYEQYF	TGTGCCAGCAGCTTATACGGCGGAGGAACCTACGAGCAGTACTTC
NA	TRBD1	TRBV5-1	TRBJ1-2	CASRPRDSTPNYGYTF	TGCGCCAGCAGACCCCGGGACAGCACACCTAACTATGGCTACACCTTC
NA	TRBD1	TRBV23-1	TRBJ2-5	CASSQFRRQGEEMGKETQYF	TGCGCCAGCAGTCAATTCAGGAGACAGGGAGAAGAAATGGGGAAAGAGACCCAGTACTTC
NA	TRBD1	TRBV5-6	TRBJ2-4	CASSLGDRKNIQYF	TGTGCCAGCAGCTTGGGGGACAGGAAAAACATTCAGTACTTC
NA	NA	TRBV25-1	TRBJ1-5	CASSDRVGNQPQHF	TGTGCCAGCAGTGACAGGGTTGGAAATCAGCCCCAGCATTTT
few	TRBD1	TRBV4-2	TRBJ2-7	CASSTGQGDSEQYF	TGTGCCAGCAGCACCGGACAGGGCGACAGCGAGCAGTACTTC
NA	TRBD1	TRBV14	TRBJ1-2	CASSRDRDLNYGYTF	TGTGCCAGCAGCCGGGACAGGGACCTTAACTATGGCTACACCTTC
NA	TRBD2	TRBV6-5	TRBJ2-7	CASSYALAGVYEQYF	TGTGCCAGCAGTTACGCGTTAGCGGGAGTCTACGAGCAGTACTTC
NA	TRBD2	TRBV5-1	TRBJ2-3	CASSLGTLAGVDTQYF	TGCGCCAGCAGCTTGGGCACACTAGCGGGAGTAGATACGCAGTATTTT
NA	TRBD2	TRBV4-1	TRBJ2-1	CASSLRLAGGDEQFF	TGCGCCAGCAGCCTGCGACTAGCGGGAGGGGATGAGCAGTTCTTC
NA	NA	TRBV5-1	TRBJ1-5	CASSLDGDSNQPQHF	TGCGCCAGCAGCTTGGACGGAGATAGCAATCAGCCCCAGCATTTT
NA	TRBD2	TRBV25-1	TRBJ2-1	CASSELSSGGKKEQFF	TGTGCCAGCAGTGAACTGTCTAGCGGGGGGAAGAAAGAGCAGTTCTTC
NA	NA	TRBV9	TRBJ1-4	CASSVALRAGDEKLFF	TGTGCCAGCAGCGTAGCCTTGAGGGCCGGGGATGAAAAACTGTTTTTT
NA	NA	TRBV7-2	TRBJ1-1	CASSLTGDTEAFF	TGTGCCAGCAGCCTAACTGGAGACACTGAAGCTTTCTTT
NA	NA	TRBV18	TRBJ2-1	CASSPLSGHGVNEQFF	TGTGCCAGCTCGCCCCTATCGGGACACGGCGTCAATGAGCAGTTCTTC